A single sample is the source of the 32 T cell receptor beta chains below, sequenced in a study of vaccination effects on CD4 cells after COVID-19. Method: immunoSEQ multiplex PCR; TCRdb's copy keeps in-frame clones and lacks some. The profile shows roughly 30,000 clones, about 80% of them singletons. No antigen has been identified for these receptors. Antigen-specific CD4+ T cells were first expanded with viral peptide pools by the ViraFEST assay and only then sequenced. Having been cultured for ten to eleven days, the cells underwent CD4+ T cell isolation. Having tested negative for nucleocapsid antibodies, the vaccine recipients showed no prior SARS-CoV-2 infection. The starting material was CD4+ T cells from PBMCs cultured with SARS-CoV-2 spike peptides, obtained before COVID-19 vaccination. These receptors were taken from a human donor who received a COVID-19 vaccine.

The rearrangement joins TRBV5-1 to TRBJ2-1, with 8 positions matching TRBD2. J lost 9 bases, V lost 2 bases, and 10 bases had no gene match. Germline CDR1 is SGHRS and CDR2 is YFSETQ. CDR3 length equals 15 residues. DNA of the CDR3: TGCGCCAGCAGCTTCCCAACGGGGGGGTTAACTGAGCAGTTCTTC. It codes for CASSFPTGGLTEQFF. The full variable domain, in which reference TRBV5-1 and TRBJ2-1 provide the parts outside the CDR3, is KAGVTQTPRYLIKTRGQQVTLSCSPISGHRSVSWYQQTPGQGLQFLFEYFSETQRNKGNFPGRFSGRQFSNSRSEMNVSTLELGDSALYLCASSFPTGGLTEQFFGPGTRLTVL.

The chain uses TRBV4-1 and TRBJ1-4; D may be TRBD1 (5 bases). This CDR3 has 16 residues. The V gene's germline CDR1 is MGHRA and CDR2 YSYEKL. V lost 4 bases, J lost 4 bases, and 16 bases lay in between. The CDR3 spells CASSPLHGAINEKLFF. DNA for the CDR3: TGCGCCAGCAGCCCCCTCCATGGGGCGATTAATGAAAAACTGTTTTTT.

The chain employs TRBV13 and TRBJ1-2; D is unresolved. The CDR3 spans 11 residues. Germline CDR1 is PRHDT and CDR2 is FYEKMQ (reference sequence). V lost 0 bases to trimming and J lost 10 bases, with 6 bases between them. The CDR3 spells CASSLGGIYTF. The CDR3 nucleotides read TGTGCCAGCAGCTTAGGGGGTATCTACACCTTC.

V and J are TRBV27 and TRBJ2-6; no reliable D call. The V end lost 5 bases, the J end lost 4 bases, and 15 bases lay between the germline ends. The CDR3 covers 16 residues. From germline, CDR1 is MNHEY and CDR2 SMNVEV (reference sequence). The CDR3 region is CASSRFSGSGANVLTF. CDR3 in DNA: TGTGCCAGCAGTCGCTTCTCCGGGTCCGGGGCCAACGTCCTGACTTTC.

The chain has TRBV10-3 and TRBJ1-1, with 9 bases aligning to TRBD1. Losses at the gene ends were 8 bases for V and 4 bases for J; bases not matched to a gene: 5. Germline CDR1 reads ENHRY; CDR2 reads SYGVKD. The CDR3 covers 13 residues. DNA for the CDR3: TGTGCCATCTTTGAGACAGGGGGCACTGAAGCTTTCTTT. Encoded protein: CAIFETGGTEAFF.

This clone was detected only once. The chain links TRBV6-2 or TRBV6-3 to TRBJ2-1; TRBD1 aligns across 8 bases. Germline V CDR1 and CDR2: MNHEY, SVGEGT. The V and J ends lost 6 bases and 1 base, in that order; junction bases with no gene match: 14. The CDR3 spans 18 residues. CDR3 sequence reads: CASSHWDVTGGSYNEQFF. The DNA of the CDR3 is TGTGCCAGCAGCCATTGGGATGTAACAGGGGGGTCCTACAATGAGCAGTTCTTC.

The V and J genes are TRBV6-5 and TRBJ1-1; D gene unclear. Between the trimmed V and J ends, which lost 6 bases and 11 bases, there was a span of 16 bases. This CDR3 is built from 12 residues. Germline loops: CDR1 MNHEY, CDR2 SVGAGI. The DNA of the CDR3 is TGTGCCAGCAGCTCCGGAGGAGTCGACGCTTTCTTT. It yields the protein CASSSGGVDAFF.

V is TRBV13 and J is TRBJ2-2, with a weak D call TRBD1 (5 bases). CDR3 length: 22 residues. The germline gives CDR1 PRHDT, CDR2 FYEKMQ (reference sequence). V lost 5 bases and J 0 bases, leaving 31 bases between the germline ends. CDR3 in DNA: TGTGCCAGCAGCGTTACGGTCATTTCTAGGTATGAGGACAAGGCGAACACCGGGGAGCTGTTTTTT. Translating gives CASSVTVISRYEDKANTGELFF. Drawing the rest from reference TRBV13 and TRBJ2-2, the complete variable domain is AAGVIQSPRHLIKEKRETATLKCYPIPRHDTVYWYQQGPGQDPQFLISFYEKMQSDKGSIPDRFSAQQFSDYHSELNMSSLELGDSALYFCASSVTVISRYEDKANTGELFFGEGSRLTVL.

The chain uses TRBV6-5 and TRBJ1-3; a possible D gene is TRBD1 (6 bases). CDR3 length: 15 residues. Per germline, CDR1 MNHEY and CDR2 SVGAGI. V shed 6 bases and J shed 2 bases, with 14 bases lying between them. The CDR3 loop reads CASSMDSKPGNTIYF. The DNA of the CDR3 is TGTGCCAGCAGCATGGACAGTAAACCTGGAAACACCATATATTTT.

This rearrangement joins TRBV3-1 (or the pseudogene TRBV3-2) to TRBJ1-3, with D perhaps matching TRBD1 (5 bases). CDR1 and CDR2 (germline): LGHDT, YNNKEL (reference sequence). The CDR3 is 16 amino acids. V was shortened by 4 bases and J by 3 bases, with 16 bases between the two germline ends. The CDR3 reads CASSPPTGAYGNTIYF. The CDR3 DNA sequence: TGTGCCAGCAGCCCACCTACCGGGGCCTATGGAAACACCATATATTTT.

The chain recombines TRBV2 with TRBJ2-5; D possibly corresponds to TRBD2 (5 bases). From germline, CDR1 is SNHLY and CDR2 FYNNEI. This CDR3 spans 13 amino acids. Trimming cost V 7 bases and J 4 bases, with 13 bases left between them. Written as DNA, the CDR3 is TGTGCCAGCACCAGAGCGAGGGTAGAGACCCAGTACTTC. Its protein product is CASTRARVETQYF.

This clone was seen only a few times. The chain joins TRBV2 to TRBJ1-2; D call uncertain. The CDR3 contains 14 residues. Germline CDR1 SNHLY, CDR2 FYNNEI. V dropped 3 bases and J dropped 5 bases, with 13 bases sitting between them. CDR3 DNA sequence: TGTGCCAGCAGTGACAACCCAAGCCCGTATGGCTACACCTTC. This codes for CASSDNPSPYGYTF.

This chain uses TRBV6-2 or TRBV6-3 with TRBJ1-1; 7 bases match TRBD1. Germline trimming cut 4 bases from V and 6 bases from J; bases unmatched to any gene: 8. Germline V gives CDR1 MNHEY, CDR2 SVGEGT. The CDR3 runs to 14 residues. CDR3 bases: TGTGCCAGCAGTTCCGTCTTCAGGGGGTCTGAAGCTTTCTTT. It is translated as CASSSVFRGSEAFF.

The chain employs TRBV28 and TRBJ2-5; 8 positions match TRBD1. The junction had 10 bases not matched to a gene; V was cut back by 2 bases and J by 5 bases. The CDR3 consists of 16 residues. CDR1 MDHEN and CDR2 SYDVKM come from the germline V gene. CDR3 sequence reads: CASSLGRGDRGETQYF. DNA of the CDR3: TGTGCCAGCAGTTTAGGAAGGGGAGACAGGGGTGAGACCCAGTACTTC.

The chain recombines TRBV9 with TRBJ2-7, with D uncertain. The CDR3 is 16 amino acids. CDR1 SGDLS and CDR2 YYNGEE come from the germline V gene. Deletions cut 0 bases from V and 6 bases from J, with 19 bases between. The CDR3 sequence is CASSVDGSRLRGEQYF. DNA for the CDR3: TGTGCCAGCAGCGTAGACGGTTCGCGCCTTCGAGGCGAGCAGTACTTC.

This chain links TRBV7-2 with TRBJ2-7; 7 nucleotides line up with TRBD2. There are 16 residues in the CDR3. In germline, CDR1 is SGHTA, CDR2 FQGNSA. Germline trimming cut 2 bases from V and 1 base from J; bases unmatched to any gene: 8. Here the CDR3 DNA reads TGTGCCAGCAGCTTATCCCCCGGACTAGAATCCTACGAGCAGTACTTC. Amino acid sequence: CASSLSPGLESYEQYF.

The chain links TRBV30 to TRBJ2-2; possible D gene TRBD1, 8 bases. Germline assignment: CDR1 GTSNPN and CDR2 SVGIG (reference sequence). CDR3 size: 14 residues. V was shortened by 4 bases and J by 5 bases, with 14 bases between the two germline ends. The CDR3 sequence: CAWNNRGGTGELFF. The DNA for the CDR3 is TGTGCCTGGAACAACAGGGGGGGAACCGGGGAGCTGTTTTTT.

This chain connects TRBV20-1 to TRBJ2-7; a weak D match, TRBD2 (6 bases). The CDR3 totals 14 residues. Germline V CDR1 and CDR2: DFQATT, SNEGSKA (reference sequence). V was pared by 3 bases and J by 3 bases, with 15 bases between. The CDR3, as DNA: TGCAGTGCTAGTGGAGGGTACCAACTCTACGAGCAGTACTTC. Amino acids: CSASGGYQLYEQYF.

The chain couples TRBV29-1 to TRBJ2-6, with D possibly being TRBD1 or TRBD2 (6 bases each). Trimming shortened V by 4 bases and J by 13 bases, and 14 bases separated the two germline ends. The germline V gene has CDR1 SQVTM and CDR2 ANQGSEA. There are 12 residues in the CDR3. DNA for the CDR3: TGCAGCGTTGTTAGGGGGGCTGGAGTCCTGACTTTC. This codes for CSVVRGAGVLTF.

The chain recombines TRBV7-8 with TRBJ2-5, with 8 bases fitting TRBD2. Germline CDR1 and CDR2: SGHVS and FQNEAQ. V gave up 8 bases and J gave up 7 bases; unmatched junction bases: 12. CDR3 size: 14 residues. CDR3 coding DNA: TGTGCCAGCGCTGCCAGCGGGGGAGGAGGGACCCAGTACTTC. It yields the protein CASAASGGGGTQYF.

This chain links TRBV5-3 with TRBJ2-4; weak D call: TRBD2 (5 bases). TRBV5-3 is an ORF, with its function uncertain. CDR3 size: 19 residues. V was cut by 5 bases and J by 7 bases, with 31 bases left in between. CDR3 DNA sequence: TGTGCCAGAAGGGGTTCTCGGGGTCCATACTTCCCCTGGAGGAACATTCAGTACTTC. Encoded protein: CARRGSRGPYFPWRNIQYF.

The rearrangement joins TRBV5-1 to TRBJ2-7; D not certain. Trimming stripped 2 bases from V and 0 bases from J, with 9 bases between. CDR1 SGHRS and CDR2 YFSETQ come from the germline V gene. The CDR3 totals 14 residues. The CDR3 sequence is CASSLDGFSYEQYF. The CDR3 nucleotides read TGCGCCAGCAGCTTAGATGGATTCTCCTACGAGCAGTACTTC.

The chain is built from TRBV5-5 and TRBJ2-6; D ambiguous. Germline CDR1 SGHKS, CDR2 YYEKEE (reference sequence). Deletions cut 1 base from V and 1 base from J, with 9 bases between. The CDR3 is 16 amino acids. Written as DNA, the CDR3 is TGTGCCAGCAGCTTGAGGTTCGGGTCTGGGGCCAACGTCCTGACTTTC. Encoded protein: CASSLRFGSGANVLTF.

This chain uses TRBV6-4 with TRBJ1-2, with 8 bases fitting TRBD1. CDR1 MRHNA and CDR2 SNTAGT come from the germline V gene. The CDR3 is 15 residues long. Trimming at V came to 9 bases and at J to 5 bases, leaving 14 bases not matched to a gene. In nucleotides, the CDR3 is TGTGCCAGTCCCTGCCGACAGGGGCCCCCTTATGGCTACACCTTC. Its translation is CASPCRQGPPYGYTF.

The gene calls are TRBV14 and TRBJ1-2, with D uncertain. Germline V gene data show CDR1 as SGHDN and CDR2 as FVKESK. The CDR3 runs to 14 residues. V lost 2 bases, J lost 5 bases, and 12 bases lay in between. The CDR3 nucleotides read TGTGCCAGCAGCCAAAGTTCGGATGCTTATGGCTACACCTTC. Encoded protein: CASSQSSDAYGYTF.

This chain joins TRBV3-1 (or the pseudogene TRBV3-2) and TRBJ1-1; a possible D gene is TRBD1 (5 bases). Germline CDR1 and CDR2: LGHDT and YNNKEL (reference sequence). The V end lost 1 base, the J end lost 4 bases, and 10 bases lay between the germline ends. The CDR3 length is 14 residues. In DNA form, the CDR3 reads TGTGCCAGCAGCCAAGTTTGGGGGAGCACTGAAGCTTTCTTT. Amino acid sequence: CASSQVWGSTEAFF.

This clone has only a few counts. The gene calls are TRBV5-4 and TRBJ2-1; D not resolved. CDR3 size: 14 residues. V was clipped by 2 bases and J by 6 bases, with 12 bases between them. In germline, CDR1 is SGHNT, CDR2 YYREEE (reference sequence). The CDR3 nucleotides read TGTGCCAGCAGCTTTGGCGCCTCCAGCAATGAGCAGTTCTTC. This sequence encodes CASSFGASSNEQFF.

The V and J genes are TRBV7-9 and TRBJ1-2; 11 positions match TRBD1. Germline assignment: CDR1 SEHNR and CDR2 FQNEAQ (reference sequence). The CDR3 has 16 amino acids. V was clipped by 5 bases and J by 3 bases; unmatched bases: 8. The chain's CDR3 is CASSLPPGQGDYGYTF. In DNA form, the CDR3 reads TGTGCCAGCAGCCTCCCCCCGGGACAGGGGGACTATGGCTACACCTTC.

V usage is TRBV11-2 and J usage is TRBJ1-1; TRBD1 is a possible D gene (5 bases). The CDR3 extends over 14 amino acids. V was cut by 2 bases and J by 4 bases, with 11 bases left in between. Germline V gene lookup returns CDR1 SGHAT and CDR2 FQNNGV. CDR3: CASSLTGGGTEAFF. CDR3 nucleotide sequence: TGTGCCAGCAGCTTAACTGGCGGGGGCACTGAAGCTTTCTTT.

The chain recombines TRBV15 with TRBJ2-7; D not certain. Trimming shortened V by 1 base and J by 3 bases, and 7 bases separated the two germline ends. Germline V CDR1 and CDR2: LNHNV, YYDKDF (reference sequence). The CDR3 sequence is 13 residues long. The CDR3 spells CATSRGLDYEQYF. The CDR3 region has the DNA TGTGCCACCAGCAGAGGGCTTGACTACGAGCAGTACTTC.

Written as DNA, the CDR3 is TGTGCCAGCACCATAACCGGGACAGGGGGCGGATTCACTGAAGCTTTCTTT. This translates into CASTITGTGGGFTEAFF. The chain recombines TRBV16 with TRBJ1-1; 12 nucleotides agree with TRBD1. There are 17 residues in the CDR3. The germline V gene encodes CDR1 KGHSY and CDR2 FQNENV. With 7 bases clipped from V and 4 bases from J, the junction kept 13 bases outside the gene matches. Combining the CDR3 with reference TRBV16 and TRBJ1-1 gives the whole variable domain GEEVAQTPKHLVRGEGQKAKLYCAPIKGHSYVFWYQQVLKNEFKFLISFQNENVFDETGMPKERFSAKCLPNSPCSLEIQATKLEDSAVYFCASTITGTGGGFTEAFFGQGTRLTVV.

The table lists this clone with a count of one. The rearrangement joins TRBV3-1 (or the pseudogene TRBV3-2) to TRBJ1-4; 7 positions match TRBD1. Germline-derived CDR1 and CDR2 are LGHDT and YNNKEL (reference sequence). The CDR3 is made up of 16 amino acids. With V trimmed by 0 bases and J by 5 bases, 6 bases remained unmatched. As DNA, the CDR3 is TGTGCCAGCAGCCAAGATGGGCCGGGACAGAATGAAAAACTGTTTTTT. Translated, it gives CASSQDGPGQNEKLFF.